Each of the 25 T cell receptor beta chains below was sequenced from the same sample in a study of blood T cell repertoires in COVID-19. Data came from immunoSEQ multiplex PCR; TCRdb stores just in-frame clones and leaves some out. The sample carries about 64,000 clones, 86% recorded once. Sequencing was done on a sample of peripheral blood. These receptors were taken from a man in his fifties or sixties with active COVID-19.

The chain carries TRBV4-3 and TRBJ2-3, with D hard to call. Looked up from germline, CDR1 is LGHNA and CDR2 is YSLEER. Deletions cut 0 bases from V and 4 bases from J, with 8 bases between. This CDR3 spans 14 amino acids. CDR3 DNA sequence: TGCGCCAGCAGCCAAGAAATAACATCAGATACGCAGTATTTT. Its translation: CASSQEITSDTQYF.

The chain links TRBV10-1 to TRBJ1-6; D is perhaps TRBD1 (5 bases). The CDR3 has 15 amino acids. V lost 2 bases to trimming and J lost 7 bases, with 12 bases between them. Germline CDR1 is WNHNN and CDR2 is SYGVQD (reference sequence). CDR3 nucleotides: TGCGCCAGCAGTGAGACCGAACGACAGAATTCACCCCTCCACTTT. Its protein product is CASSETERQNSPLHF.

The chain couples TRBV18 to TRBJ2-7; D is perhaps TRBD2 (6 bases). Germline V CDR1 and CDR2: KGHSH, LQKENI. The CDR3 spans 14 residues. V lost 6 bases, J lost 5 bases, and 17 bases lay in between. Written as DNA, the CDR3 is TGTGCCAGCTCCCCCCCTAGCGCCCGGGACGAGCAGTACTTC. Protein product: CASSPPSARDEQYF.

This chain links TRBV18 with TRBJ2-3, with D perhaps TRBD1 (6 bases). Trimming removed 2 bases from V and 8 bases from J, with 14 bases in between. Germline CDR1 and CDR2: KGHSH and LQKENI. The CDR3 totals 14 residues. CDR3 sequence: CASSPADSPSTQYF. The CDR3 DNA follows: TGTGCCAGCTCACCAGCGGACAGCCCCAGTACGCAGTATTTT.

The chain joins TRBV7-2 to TRBJ2-3, with no clear D. Germline V gene data show CDR1 as SGHTA and CDR2 as FQGNSA. This CDR3 spans 12 amino acids. Trimming removed 5 bases from V and 6 bases from J, with 9 bases in between. This chain's CDR3 is CASSISADTQYF. The DNA of the CDR3 is TGTGCCAGCAGCATAAGTGCGGATACGCAGTATTTT.

The sample holds one count of this clone. The rearrangement joins TRBV28 to TRBJ2-7; 9 bases align to TRBD2. V shed 6 bases, J shed 2 bases, and the junction held 11 bases outside the gene matches. This CDR3 spans 16 amino acids. Germline values: CDR1 MDHEN, CDR2 SYDVKM. CDR3 region: CASSFIRLAGAYEQYF. As DNA, the CDR3 is TGTGCCAGCAGCTTTATAAGATTAGCGGGGGCCTACGAGCAGTACTTC. The full variable domain, with the rest looked up from reference TRBV28 and TRBJ2-7, is DVKVTQSSRYLVKRTGEKVFLECVQDMDHENMFWYRQDPGLGLRLIYFSYDVKMKEKGDIPEGYSVSREKKERFSLILESASTNQTSMYLCASSFIRLAGAYEQYFGPGTRLTVT.

The chain couples TRBV15 to TRBJ2-7; 13 bases are shared with TRBD2. Germline V gene lookup returns CDR1 LNHNV and CDR2 YYDKDF (reference sequence). After removal of 0 bases from V and 2 bases from J, the junction contained 1 base not matched to a gene. The CDR3 totals 16 residues. The CDR3 sequence: CATSRDGLAGAYEQYF. Here the CDR3 DNA reads TGTGCCACCAGCAGAGATGGACTAGCGGGGGCCTACGAGCAGTACTTC.

The J gene is TRBJ1-2, the V gene TRBV27; possibly TRBD1 for D (6 bases). The CDR3 loop spans 17 amino acids. Trimming took 0 bases from V and 0 from J, leaving 14 bases between them. In germline, CDR1 is MNHEY, CDR2 SMNVEV (reference sequence). The DNA for the CDR3 is TGTGCCAGCAGTTTATCAATTCGGGACAAGTCTAACTATGGCTACACCTTC. Amino acids: CASSLSIRDKSNYGYTF.

This chain joins TRBV11-2 and TRBJ2-7; 13 nucleotides agree with TRBD2. Germline trimming cut 3 bases from V and 6 bases from J; bases unmatched to any gene: 5. Germline V gene sequence: CDR1 SGHAT, CDR2 FQNNGV. This CDR3 comprises 15 residues. The CDR3 coding sequence is TGTGCCAGCAGCTTCGATACTAGCGGGAGGGGCGAGCAGTACTTC. As protein: CASSFDTSGRGEQYF.

This chain's CDR3 is CASTPTTSGYNEQFF. The CDR3 DNA sequence: TGTGCCAGCACCCCAACTACCTCGGGCTACAATGAGCAGTTCTTC. The chain joins TRBV2 to TRBJ2-1; no clear D. The V gene lost 7 bases and the J gene lost 3 bases, with 16 bases spanning the gap. Germline V gene sequence: CDR1 SNHLY, CDR2 FYNNEI. The CDR3 has 15 residues.

The CDR3 here is CASSADRSSYNEQFF. In DNA form, the CDR3 reads TGTGCCAGCAGTGCAGACAGAAGCTCCTACAATGAGCAGTTCTTC. The chain has TRBV2 and TRBJ2-1; a possible D gene is TRBD1 (5 bases). Trimming removed 4 bases from V and 0 bases from J, with 10 bases in between. Germline CDR1 SNHLY, CDR2 FYNNEI. The CDR3 spans 15 residues.

The chain combines TRBV10-3 with TRBJ2-7, with 11 bases lining up with TRBD2. This CDR3 spans 15 amino acids. Trimming at V came to 4 bases and at J to 1 base, leaving 3 bases not matched to a gene. CDR1 is ENHRY and CDR2 is SYGVKD in the germline V gene. CDR3 sequence: CAISAGTSGSYEQYF. The CDR3 DNA sequence: TGTGCCATCAGTGCGGGGACTAGCGGTTCCTACGAGCAGTACTTC.

This rearrangement joins TRBV2 to TRBJ1-1, with 11 bases aligning to TRBD1. The V gene end was trimmed by 8 bases and the J gene end by 4 bases; junction bases not matched to a gene: 9. Per the germline V gene, CDR1 is SNHLY and CDR2 is FYNNEI. CDR3 length: 15 residues. The CDR3 DNA reads as TGTGCCAGCGCCTGGGACAGGGGGGAACCCACTGAAGCTTTCTTT. This translates into CASAWDRGEPTEAFF.

The gene calls are TRBV6-6 and TRBJ2-1; the match to TRBD2 covers 8 bases. The CDR3 loop spans 16 amino acids. The V gene end was trimmed by 3 bases and the J gene end by 12 bases; junction bases not matched to a gene: 16. Germline values: CDR1 MNHNY, CDR2 SVGAGI (reference sequence). CDR3 residues: CASSYAVAGPRGVQFF. The CDR3 nucleotides read TGTGCCAGCAGTTATGCGGTAGCGGGACCTCGTGGTGTGCAGTTCTTC.

This clone was observed many times. The chain links TRBV28 to TRBJ2-7, with 8 bases matching TRBD2. Germline trimming cut 7 bases from V and 3 bases from J; bases unmatched to any gene: 8. Germline V gene sequence: CDR1 MDHEN, CDR2 SYDVKM. The CDR3 has 14 amino acids. The CDR3 coding sequence is TGTGCCAGCATCTCGGGAGGGAACGTCTACGAGCAGTACTTC. Its protein is CASISGGNVYEQYF.

The V call is TRBV7-8, the J call TRBJ2-2; 8 bases are shared with TRBD1. The CDR3 is 14 amino acids. Trimming at V came to 2 bases and at J to 7 bases, leaving 3 bases not matched to a gene. The V gene's germline CDR1 is SGHVS and CDR2 FQNEAQ. CDR3 bases: TGTGCCAGCAGCTTACAACAGGGGGGCGGGGAGCTGTTTTTT. This sequence encodes CASSLQQGGGELFF.

The V gene is TRBV9, the J gene TRBJ2-5; D may be TRBD1 (5 bases). V lost 0 bases and J 1 base, leaving 10 bases between the germline ends. The CDR3 sequence is 15 residues long. Germline V lookup: CDR1 SGDLS, CDR2 YYNGEE. CDR3 nucleotides: TGTGCCAGCAGCGTAGCCCCAGGGTCCCAAGAGACCCAGTACTTC. Its protein product is CASSVAPGSQETQYF. Full variable domain (rest looked up from reference TRBV9 and TRBJ2-5): DSGVTQTPKHLITATGQRVTLRCSPRSGDLSVYWYQQSLDQGLQFLIQYYNGEERAKGNILERFSAQQFPDLHSELNLSSLELGDSALYFCASSVAPGSQETQYFGPGTRLLVL.

The gene calls are TRBV25-1 and TRBJ1-4; a weak D match, TRBD1 (6 bases). Trimming stripped 6 bases from V and 2 bases from J, with 22 bases between. CDR1 and CDR2 (germline): MGHDK, SYGVNS. The CDR3 contains 18 residues. As DNA, the CDR3 is TGTGCCAGCAGCTCTGGCACAGGGCTCGTCAGGACTAATGAAAAACTGTTTTTT. Translated: CASSSGTGLVRTNEKLFF.

The chain couples TRBV6-5 to TRBJ1-4; tentatively, D is TRBD1 (6 bases). The CDR3 has 15 amino acids. Germline CDR1 and CDR2: MNHEY and SVGAGI. The V and J ends lost 5 bases and 0 bases respectively, with 10 bases between them. The CDR3 loop reads CASSRPGATNEKLFF. The CDR3 nucleotides are TGTGCCAGCAGTCGACCAGGGGCAACTAATGAAAAACTGTTTTTT.

CDR3 coding DNA: TGCGCCAGCAGCGTCGCCGGGACAGGGGCTGAAGCTTTCTTT. This translates into CASSVAGTGAEAFF. The rearrangement links TRBV5-1 to TRBJ1-1, with 10 bases lining up with TRBD1. The CDR3 is made up of 14 amino acids. Looked up from germline, CDR1 is SGHRS and CDR2 is YFSETQ. V lost 4 bases and J lost 6; bases outside the gene matches: 6.

The gene calls are TRBV11-2 and TRBJ2-5; 11 bases agree with TRBD2. The CDR3 covers 17 residues. V gave up 5 bases and J gave up 8 bases; unmatched junction bases: 16. CDR1 SGHAT and CDR2 FQNNGV come from the germline V gene. This CDR3 is CASSVTTGTSGGGTQYF. For the CDR3, the DNA is TGTGCCAGCAGCGTTACAACCGGGACTAGCGGTGGAGGTACCCAGTACTTC.

This rearrangement joins TRBV11-2 to TRBJ2-7, with TRBD2 identical over 8 bases. Germline loops: CDR1 SGHAT, CDR2 FQNNGV. The CDR3 contains 15 residues. After removal of 5 bases from V and 0 bases from J, the junction contained 6 bases not matched to a gene. In DNA, the CDR3 is TGTGCCAGCAGCCGAACTAGCGGATACTCCTACGAGCAGTACTTC. Translating gives CASSRTSGYSYEQYF.

This clone occurred a few times. This chain links TRBV4-2 with TRBJ2-1; D might be TRBD2 (5 bases). V was shortened by 2 bases and J by 5 bases, with 13 bases between the two germline ends. Germline values: CDR1 LGHNA, CDR2 YNFKEQ. The CDR3 length is 15 residues. CDR3 in amino acids: CASSQRRQVNNEQFF. The CDR3 DNA reads TGTGCCAGCAGCCAACGGAGGCAGGTAAACAATGAGCAGTTCTTC.

This clone has just one count. This sequence joins TRBV10-2 and TRBJ1-3; the D gene is possibly TRBD1 (6 bases). The V gene lost 4 bases and the J gene lost 1 base, with 14 bases spanning the gap. CDR1 WSHSY and CDR2 SAAADI come from the germline V gene. The CDR3 consists of 16 residues. The CDR3 here is CASSGIQGISGNTIYF. In DNA form, the CDR3 reads TGCGCCAGCAGTGGGATACAGGGCATTTCTGGAAACACCATATATTTT.

The gene calls are TRBV11-2 and TRBJ2-7; D is unresolved. Per the germline V gene, CDR1 is SGHAT and CDR2 is FQNNGV. Trimming removed 5 bases at V and 3 bases at J, with 8 bases between. The CDR3 has 12 amino acids. CDR3 in DNA: TGTGCCAGCAGCGTCGGGTTCTACGAGCAGTACTTC. This gives the protein CASSVGFYEQYF. Drawing the rest from reference TRBV11-2 and TRBJ2-7, the complete variable domain is EAGVAQSPRYKIIEKRQSVAFWCNPISGHATLYWYQQILGQGPKLLIQFQNNGVVDDSQLPKDRFSAERLKGVDSTLKIQPAKLEDSAVYLCASSVGFYEQYFGPGTRLTVT.